The 4 T cell receptor beta chains below all came from one sample that was sequenced in a study of blood T cell repertoires in COVID-19. TCRdb's copy holds only in-frame clones and misses some; the assay was immunoSEQ multiplex PCR. The data show tens of thousands of clones, about four fifths seen once. Sequencing used peripheral blood. The receptor source for this set is a man older than 75 with active or convalescent COVID-19.

This clone was seen just once. This chain links TRBV3-1 (or the pseudogene TRBV3-2) with TRBJ2-1, with 7 nucleotides matching TRBD1. Looked up from germline, CDR1 is LGHDT and CDR2 is YNNKEL (reference sequence). The V segment lost 0 bases and the J segment 6 bases; nucleotides outside the gene matches: 11. This CDR3 has 17 residues. CDR3 coding DNA: TGTGCCAGCAGCCAAGATTATTGGACAGGAAGGAGCAATGAGCAGTTCTTC. This codes for CASSQDYWTGRSNEQFF.

In DNA, the CDR3 is TGTGCCAGCAGCTCTTCGGCTAGCACCCCCTACAATGAGCAGTTCTTC. Protein product: CASSSSASTPYNEQFF. This rearrangement joins TRBV7-8 to TRBJ2-1; TRBD2 might be the D (5 bases). This CDR3 spans 16 amino acids. Germline CDR1 and CDR2: SGHVS and FQNEAQ. V lost 4 bases and J lost 2, with 15 bases in between. Variable domain in full (rest from reference TRBV7-8 and TRBJ2-1): GAGVSQSPRYKVAKRGQDVALRCDPISGHVSLFWYQQALGQGPEFLTYFQNEAQLDKSGLPSDRFFAERPEGSVSTLKIQRTQQEDSAVYLCASSSSASTPYNEQFFGPGTRLTVL.

The chain is built from TRBV24-1 and TRBJ2-5; maybe TRBD1 (6 bases). Trimming took 9 bases from V and 5 from J, leaving 18 bases between them. CDR1 is KGHDR and CDR2 is SFDVKD in the germline V gene. The CDR3 is made up of 14 amino acids. The CDR3 sequence: CATSQTGSGETQYF. The CDR3 nucleotides are TGTGCCACCTCCCAAACAGGGAGTGGGGAGACCCAGTACTTC.

V and J are TRBV7-2 and TRBJ2-7; TRBD1 agrees at 9 bases. V lost 5 bases and J lost 1; bases outside the gene matches: 9. CDR3 length: 16 amino acids. Germline V lookup: CDR1 SGHTA, CDR2 FQGNSA. CDR3 DNA: TGTGCCAGCAGCCTTAGCACCGGGACAGGGTCCTACGAGCAGTACTTC. Protein: CASSLSTGTGSYEQYF.